The rows below give T cell receptor beta chains drawn from one sample of a study of T cell responses to AZD1222 COVID-19 vaccine. Assay: immunoSEQ multiplex PCR; the TCRdb copy retains only in-frame clones and omits some. The sample holds about 140,000 clones; 89% are singletons and the top ten take 2.5% to 3.5%. The sequencing here drew on peripheral blood, taken on day 0 of AZD1222 vaccination. These receptors all come from an adult in good health. Both conserved end residues are part of each CDR3. D genes are given only for firm matches. Not every row has a clone size; where given, it reads once, few, many or a size class.

J | size | D | V | DNA | CDR3
TRBJ2-3 | . | . | TRBV6-5 | TGTGCCAGCAGCCCCAGGAGGTTTAGCACAGATACGCAGTATTTT | CASSPRRFSTDTQYF
TRBJ1-1 | . | TRBD1 | TRBV5-1 | TGCGCCAGCAGTCTTATGACCGGGACAGGAAACACTGAAGCTTTCTTT | CASSLMTGTGNTEAFF
TRBJ2-5 | . | TRBD2 | TRBV23-1 | TGCGCCAGCAGTCAATCACCTCGGCTAGCGGAGGGGACCGAGACCCAGTACTTC | CASSQSPRLAEGTETQYF
TRBJ1-6 | . | TRBD1 | TRBV18 | TGTGCCAGCTCACCAGGACAGGGAGATTCACCCCTCCACTTT | CASSPGQGDSPLHF
TRBJ2-3 | . | TRBD2 | TRBV7-3 | TGTGCCAGCAGCTCGAGGACTAGCGGGAGGGCCGGGACGCAGTATTTT | CASSSRTSGRAGTQYF
TRBJ1-4 | . | TRBD1 | TRBV7-9 | TGTGCCAGCAGCTTGGGACAGGGTTTTGGAGAAAAACTGTTTTTT | CASSLGQGFGEKLFF
TRBJ2-1 | . | TRBD1 | TRBV15 | TGTGCCACCAGCCCCCGGACAGGTGATGAGCAGTTCTTC | CATSPRTGDEQFF
TRBJ2-7 | many | . | TRBV7-2 | TGTGCCAGCAGCGGTCCAGGGACCGCTAGGTACGAGCAGTACTTC | CASSGPGTARYEQYF
TRBJ2-7 | . | TRBD2 | TRBV4-1 | TGCGCCAGCAGCCAAGAGATGGTCAGGACTAGCGCGTCCTACGAGCAGTACTTC | CASSQEMVRTSASYEQYF
TRBJ2-7 | . | TRBD2 | TRBV28 | TGTGCCAGCAGGAATCGGGAGGCCGACGAGCAGTACTTC | CASRNREADEQYF
TRBJ2-2 | . | . | TRBV5-1 | TGCGCCAGCAGCTTGAACACCGGGGAGCTGTTTTTT | CASSLNTGELFF
TRBJ2-2 | . | . | TRBV13 | TGTGCCAGCAGAACATCTGCCGGGGAGCTGTTTTTT | CASRTSAGELFF
TRBJ1-1 | . | . | TRBV7-9 | TGTGCCAGCAGCTTAAGTGGGCGGGGCGGAACTGAAGCTTTCTTT | CASSLSGRGGTEAFF
TRBJ2-1 | . | TRBD2 | TRBV7-2 | TGTGCCAGCAGCGCAAGGAGCGGGGGGGCGAATGAGCAGTTCTTC | CASSARSGGANEQFF
TRBJ1-5 | . | . | TRBV2 | TGTGCCAGCAGTGAGAACCTTGGTAATCAGCCCCAGCATTTT | CASSENLGNQPQHF
TRBJ2-1 | . | . | TRBV28 | TGTGCCAGCAGTTCTGTTGGGGATGAGCAGTTCTTC | CASSSVGDEQFF
TRBJ1-1 | . | . | TRBV7-9 | TGTGCCAGCAGCTTATTTTCAATAACAGAAGCTTTCTTT | CASSLFSITEAFF
TRBJ2-1 | . | TRBD1 | TRBV28 | TGTGCCAGCAGTTTAACGGGACAGCCTTACAATGAGCAGTTCTTC | CASSLTGQPYNEQFF
TRBJ1-1 | . | . | TRBV6-5 | TGTGCCAGCAGCGCGAGACCAGGAGGTACCGCTGAAGCTTTCTTT | CASSARPGGTAEAFF
TRBJ2-5 | . | TRBD1 | TRBV6-5 | TGTGCCAGCAGAAAGACAGGGCGAGAGACCCAGTACTTC | CASRKTGRETQYF
TRBJ1-6 | . | . | TRBV5-4 | TGTGCCAGCAGCCTGGGGACATCTAATTCACCCCTCCACTTT | CASSLGTSNSPLHF
TRBJ1-6 | . | TRBD1 | TRBV5-6 | TGTGCCAGCAGCTATTCGGACAGGATTAATTCACCCCTCCACTTT | CASSYSDRINSPLHF